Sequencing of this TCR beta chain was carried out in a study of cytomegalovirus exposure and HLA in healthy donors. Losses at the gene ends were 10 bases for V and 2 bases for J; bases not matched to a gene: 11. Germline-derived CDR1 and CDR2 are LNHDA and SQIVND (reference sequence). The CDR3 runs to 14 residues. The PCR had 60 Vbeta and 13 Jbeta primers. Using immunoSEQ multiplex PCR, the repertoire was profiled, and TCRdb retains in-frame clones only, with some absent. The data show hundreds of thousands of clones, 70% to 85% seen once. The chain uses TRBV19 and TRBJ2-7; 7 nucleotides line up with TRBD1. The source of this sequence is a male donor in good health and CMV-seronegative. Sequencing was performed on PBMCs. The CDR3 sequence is CATSLRTGTYEQYF. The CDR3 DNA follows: TGTGCCACTTCACTTAGGACAGGCACCTACGAGCAGTACTTC. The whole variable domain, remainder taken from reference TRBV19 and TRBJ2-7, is DGGITQSPKYLFRKEGQNVTLSCEQNLNHDAMYWYRQDPGQGLRLIYYSQIVNDFQKGDIAEGYSVSREKKESFPLTVTSAQKNPTAFYLCATSLRTGTYEQYFGPGTRLTVT.